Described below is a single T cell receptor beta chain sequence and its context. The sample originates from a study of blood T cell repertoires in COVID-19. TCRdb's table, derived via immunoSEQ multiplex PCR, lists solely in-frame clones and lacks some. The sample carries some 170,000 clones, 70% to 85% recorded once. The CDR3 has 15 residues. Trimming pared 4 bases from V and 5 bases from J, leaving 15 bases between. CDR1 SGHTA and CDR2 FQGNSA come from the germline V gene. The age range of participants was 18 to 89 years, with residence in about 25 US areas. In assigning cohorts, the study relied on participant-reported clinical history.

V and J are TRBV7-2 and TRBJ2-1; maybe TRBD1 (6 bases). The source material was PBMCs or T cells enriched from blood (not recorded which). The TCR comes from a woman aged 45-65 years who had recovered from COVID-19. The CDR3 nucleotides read TGTGCCAGCAGCTCAGACCCGGGACAAAACAATGAGCAGTTCTTC. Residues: CASSSDPGQNNEQFF.